The T cell receptor beta chain under discussion was sequenced for a study of neurological immune-mediated disorders. Study outcomes and limitations: The study found the most TCR clonal expansion in HTLV-1-associated myelopathy and the least in multiple sclerosis, below healthy controls. The study found no CDR3 amino acid sequences shared by expanded clones across subjects, suggesting private repertoires in all groups.

One entry per CDR3 protein, called by TCRdb with MiXCR from the 5' RACE reads. The sample has 15,000 to 20,000 distinct CDR3 sequences; over 8.5% are singletons. Note on this clonotype: Its target is unknown. Relative to the germline gene, one junction end is altered; a read error may explain this.

The sorted libraries started from 850,000 to 1,000,000 CD4+ or CD8+ T cells. The sample taken for sequencing was CD8+ T cells from blood. This receptor was taken from a woman aged 45-65 years in good health.

Written as DNA, the CDR3 is TGCAGCGTTGAGGAGGGGGCACTTTTGAACACTGACGCTTTCTTT. It codes for CSVEEGALLNTDAFF. The J gene is TRBJ1-1, the V gene TRBV29-1; 7 bases fit TRBD1. From germline, CDR1 is SQVTM and CDR2 ANQGSEA. This CDR3 region has 15 residues.